The TCR beta chain under discussion was sequenced for a study of identical twins. In its sample, this clonotype was seen a few times. Its antigen is undetermined. TCRdb ran MiXCR on the 5' RACE reads and lists one entry per CDR3 protein. Counted here are under 800,000 distinct CDR3 sequences, 21% occurring once; the ten biggest clones make up approximately 4.3%. Overall study findings and caveats: Abundant cord blood beta clonotypes carried fewer insertions; memory repertoires showed none.

The CDR3 extends over 15 amino acids. V gave up 2 bases and J gave up 1 base; unmatched junction bases: 4. The germline gives CDR1 SGHVS, CDR2 FNYEAQ. These records were also assigned to another study, of T cells expressing NK-cell markers. As that study records: Researchers report these clonotypes also headed the CD3+CD56-NKG2C+ fraction in several donors.

This sequence originates from a young woman in good health. The chain carries TRBV7-6 and TRBJ1-2; 7 bases are shared with TRBD1. The sequencing input was PBMCs. The CDR3 loop is CASSLRDSHNYGYTF. CDR3 sequence (DNA): TGTGCCAGCAGCTTACGGGACAGTCATAACTATGGCTACACCTTC.